The rows below give T cell receptor beta chains drawn from one sample of a study of T cell responses to AZD1222 COVID-19 vaccine. The table came from immunoSEQ multiplex PCR; TCRdb's copy has only in-frame clones and leaves some out. Among approximately 130,000 clones listed, more than 85% were seen once. Here the sequenced sample was peripheral blood, taken 28 days after the second AZD1222 dose. These receptors were taken from an adult who received the AZD1222 COVID-19 vaccine. Both conserved end residues are part of each CDR3. Each record gives: V gene, clone size, D gene, J gene, CDR3 length, CDR3 DNA, CDR3 protein. The D gene is left open where the match is weak. Only some rows state a clone size, as once, few, many or a class for expanded clones.

>TRBV3-1/TRBV3-2|.|.|TRBJ2-2|15
TGTGCCAGCAGCCAAGATATGTGGTCCTCCGGGGAGCTGTTTTTT
CASSQDMWSSGELFF
>TRBV7-6|.|.|TRBJ2-7|15
TGTGCCAGCAGCTTAGGTAGGGACGGGTCCTACGAGCAGTACTTC
CASSLGRDGSYEQYF
>TRBV28|.|.|TRBJ2-3|13
TGTGCCAGCAGTTTCGGGGTAGGTCGGGCGCAGTATTTT
CASSFGVGRAQYF
>TRBV7-8|once|TRBD1|TRBJ1-5|14
TGTGCCAGCAGCCATTCAGGGGGTCATCAGCCCCAGCATTTT
CASSHSGGHQPQHF
>TRBV7-9|.|.|TRBJ1-6|12
TGTGCCAGCAGCTTAGCGGAGGGACCCCTCCACTTT
CASSLAEGPLHF
>TRBV7-9|.|.|TRBJ1-2|16
TGTGCCAGCAGCTTAGCCACCGGGTCCAAGGGATATGGCTACACCTTC
CASSLATGSKGYGYTF
>TRBV3-1/TRBV3-2|.|.|TRBJ1-2|15
TGTGCCAGCAGCCAAGATAGTGCACTGTACTATGGCTACACCTTC
CASSQDSALYYGYTF
>TRBV7-6|.|.|TRBJ2-7|15
TGTGCCAGCAGCTTAGGCGAAGGGGAGAATTACGAGCAGTACTTC
CASSLGEGENYEQYF
>TRBV18|.|.|TRBJ2-5|14
TGTGCCAGCTCAGCCGTCAGGTCTCAAGAGACCCAGTACTTC
CASSAVRSQETQYF
>TRBV7-8|.|TRBD1|TRBJ1-2|14
TGTGCCAGCAGCCGGACAGGGACGGACTATGGCTACACCTTC
CASSRTGTDYGYTF
>TRBV6-2/TRBV6-3|.|.|TRBJ1-6|15
TGTGCCAGCAGTTACGGTGGGGATAGAGGATCACCCCTCCACTTT
CASSYGGDRGSPLHF
>TRBV11-2|.|.|TRBJ2-6|18
TGTGCCAGCAGCTCAAAGACAGACGCTTACTCTGGGGCCAACGTCCTGACTTTC
CASSSKTDAYSGANVLTF
>TRBV18|.|.|TRBJ2-6|14
TGTGCCAGCTCACCACCGTCCGGGGCCAACGTCCTGACTTTC
CASSPPSGANVLTF
>TRBV5-6|.|.|TRBJ2-5|12
TGTGCCAGCAGCTTGAGTTTTAAGACCCAGTACTTC
CASSLSFKTQYF
>TRBV19|few|TRBD2|TRBJ2-7|13
TGTGCCAGCAAGCGGGGGAGCTCCTACGAGCAGTACTTC
CASKRGSSYEQYF
>TRBV12-5|few|TRBD1|TRBJ2-5|14
TGTGCTAGTGCTTCCGGGACAGGGGCAGAGACCCAGTACTTC
CASASGTGAETQYF
>TRBV30|.|TRBD2|TRBJ2-1|15
TGTGCCTGGAGTGTCATGGCGGGGGGTTACAATGAGCAGTTCTTC
CAWSVMAGGYNEQFF
>TRBV7-2|.|.|TRBJ1-1|14
TGTGCCAGCATCGCGGGACGGTTGAACACTGAAGCTTTCTTT
CASIAGRLNTEAFF
>TRBV6-5|.|.|TRBJ1-1|13
TGTGCCTCCCGACTGGGGCCCTACACTGAAGCTTTCTTT
CASRLGPYTEAFF
>TRBV5-1|.|.|TRBJ1-5|15
TGCGCCAGCAGCTTGAGCGGACAGTTTAATCAGCCCCAGCATTTT
CASSLSGQFNQPQHF
>TRBV4-1|.|.|TRBJ1-5|17
TGCGCCAGCAGCCAACAAGACCTCGTGGACAGCAATCAGCCCCAGCATTTT
CASSQQDLVDSNQPQHF
>TRBV29-1|.|TRBD1|TRBJ2-5|12
TGCAGCGTTGGACAGGGGGCAGAGACCCAGTACTTC
CSVGQGAETQYF
>TRBV6-1|.|.|TRBJ1-2|14
TGTGCCAGCAGTGACCCCGGGACCGCCCATGGCTACACCTTC
CASSDPGTAHGYTF
>TRBV19|.|.|TRBJ2-7|13
TGTGCCAGTAGTATAGTCAAAGCCTCCGAGCAGTACTTC
CASSIVKASEQYF
>TRBV30|.|TRBD1|TRBJ1-2|13
TGTGCCTGGAATCAGGGGGCGCCGCATGGCTACACCTTC
CAWNQGAPHGYTF
>TRBV28|.|.|TRBJ1-6|14
TGTGCCAGCAGTACCCGGACGGAGAATTCACCCCTCCACTTT
CASSTRTENSPLHF
>TRBV7-2|.|.|TRBJ2-7|13
TGTGCCAGCAGCTACAGGGTTCCCTACGAGCAGTACTTC
CASSYRVPYEQYF
>TRBV29-1|.|.|TRBJ1-2|12
TGCAGCGTTGAAGACAGCTTTGGGGGCTACACCTTC
CSVEDSFGGYTF
>TRBV19|.|.|TRBJ1-1|11
TGTGCCAGTAGTTGGGACTTTGAAGCTTTCTTT
CASSWDFEAFF
>TRBV10-1|.|.|TRBJ2-3|14
TGCGCCAGCAGTGAGTCGAGGGGTAAAGATACGCAGTATTTT
CASSESRGKDTQYF
>TRBV19|few|.|TRBJ2-7|15
TGTGCCAGTACCTTTGGGGGCGGCTACACCTACGAGCAGTACTTC
CASTFGGGYTYEQYF
>TRBV4-3|.|TRBD1|TRBJ1-5|15
TGCGCCAGCAGCCCTTGGACAGGGGGCAATCAGCCCCAGCATTTT
CASSPWTGGNQPQHF
>TRBV28|.|.|TRBJ1-5|14
TGTGCCAGCAGTCTCCGGGCCCCCCAGAGGCCCCAGCATTTT
CASSLRAPQRPQHF
>TRBV6-6|.|TRBD2|TRBJ2-1|16
TGTGCCAGCAGTTACTCGACTAGCGGGGGGGCCGTTGAGCAGTTCTTC
CASSYSTSGGAVEQFF
>TRBV6-5|once|TRBD1|TRBJ1-1|13
TGTGCCAGCATAGGACAGGGGGCAACTGAAGCTTTCTTT
CASIGQGATEAFF
>TRBV24-1|.|.|TRBJ2-5|13
TGTGCCACCAGTGATTTAAACCAAGAGACCCAGTACTTC
CATSDLNQETQYF
>TRBV5-5|.|.|TRBJ1-1|14
TGTGCCAGCAGGACGGGACACCTAGGGACTGAAGCTTTCTTT
CASRTGHLGTEAFF
>TRBV5-1|.|.|TRBJ1-3|14
TGCGCCAGCAGCACCGGGACAACTGGAAACACCATATATTTT
CASSTGTTGNTIYF
>TRBV27|.|.|TRBJ1-5|14
TGTGCCAGCAGTACCGGGATTAGCAATCAGCCCCAGCATTTT
CASSTGISNQPQHF
>TRBV28|medium-sized|.|TRBJ2-2|16
TGTGCCAGCAGTCTCCTCAGGGATTCCTTCACCGGGGAGCTGTTTTTT
CASSLLRDSFTGELFF
>TRBV19|.|.|TRBJ2-7|11
TGTGCCAAAAACAGGGATTACGAGCAGTACTTC
CAKNRDYEQYF
>TRBV14|.|.|TRBJ1-1|14
TGTGCCAGCAGCCAAGCAGGTATGAACACTGAAGCTTTCTTT
CASSQAGMNTEAFF